This TCR beta chain was recovered during a study of blood T cell repertoires in COVID-19. Overall study context: COVID-19 samples, acute and convalescent, were from the United States, Italy and Spain. PBMCs, B-cell-depleted T cells, or T cells were the source of the cDNA or gDNA that made up the material.

CDR1 is MDHEN, CDR2 SYDVKM, per germline. This CDR3 has 16 amino acids. V shed 6 bases, J shed 0 bases, and the junction held 10 bases outside the gene matches. In the study's own analysis: Amplification from reference gene primers served as the basis for estimated nucleated cell counts. Here immunoSEQ multiplex PCR was the method, and the copy in TCRdb shows in-frame clones only, minus some. The DNA was the basis for D and trimming; V, J and clone size are from that table. Of fewer than 200,000 clones listed, less than 90% are singletons. The clonotype was recovered from a man between 65 and 85 years old with active or convalescent COVID-19. The V and J genes are TRBV28 and TRBJ1-1, with TRBD1 matching 7 bases. Sequenced: peripheral blood. The CDR3 sequence: CASRKQGLPMNTEAFF. For the CDR3, the DNA is TGTGCCAGCAGGAAACAGGGGCTCCCAATGAACACTGAAGCTTTCTTT.